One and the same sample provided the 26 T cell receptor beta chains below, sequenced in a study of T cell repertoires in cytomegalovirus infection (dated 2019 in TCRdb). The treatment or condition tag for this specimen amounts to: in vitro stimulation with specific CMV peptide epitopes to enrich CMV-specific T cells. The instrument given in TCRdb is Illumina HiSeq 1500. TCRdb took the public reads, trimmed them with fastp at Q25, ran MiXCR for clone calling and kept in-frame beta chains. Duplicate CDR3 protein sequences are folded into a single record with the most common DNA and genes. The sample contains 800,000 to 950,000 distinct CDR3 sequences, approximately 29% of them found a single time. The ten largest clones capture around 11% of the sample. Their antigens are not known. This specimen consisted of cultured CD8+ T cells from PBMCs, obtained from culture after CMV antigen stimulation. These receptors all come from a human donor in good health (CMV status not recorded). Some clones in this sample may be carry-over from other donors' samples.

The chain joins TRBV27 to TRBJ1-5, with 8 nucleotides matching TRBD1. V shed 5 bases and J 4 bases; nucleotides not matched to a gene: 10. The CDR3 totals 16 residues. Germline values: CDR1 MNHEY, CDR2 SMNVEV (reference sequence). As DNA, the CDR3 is TGTGCCAGCAGTCCAACCGACAGGGGAGTAAATCAGCCCCAGCATTTT. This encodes CASSPTDRGVNQPQHF.

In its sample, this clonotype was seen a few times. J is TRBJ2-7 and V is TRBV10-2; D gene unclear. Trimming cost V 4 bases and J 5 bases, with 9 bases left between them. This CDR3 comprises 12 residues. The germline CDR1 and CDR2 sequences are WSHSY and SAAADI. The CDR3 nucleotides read TGCGCCAGCAGTGTAATCTGGGACGAGCAGTACTTC. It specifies CASSVIWDEQYF.

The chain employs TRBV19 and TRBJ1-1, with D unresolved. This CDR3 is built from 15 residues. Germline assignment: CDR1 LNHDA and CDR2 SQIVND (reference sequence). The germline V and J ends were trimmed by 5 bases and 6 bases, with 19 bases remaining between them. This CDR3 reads CASSVLPLGYAEAFF. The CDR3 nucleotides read TGTGCCAGTAGTGTCCTCCCCTTGGGTTACGCTGAAGCTTTCTTT.

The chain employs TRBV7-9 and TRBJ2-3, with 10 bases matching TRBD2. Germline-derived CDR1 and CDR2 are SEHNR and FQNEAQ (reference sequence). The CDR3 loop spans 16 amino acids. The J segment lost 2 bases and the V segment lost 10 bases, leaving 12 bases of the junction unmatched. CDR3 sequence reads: CAIRRLAGDPTDTQYF. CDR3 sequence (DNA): TGTGCCATCAGGAGGCTAGCGGGGGATCCCACAGATACGCAGTATTTT.

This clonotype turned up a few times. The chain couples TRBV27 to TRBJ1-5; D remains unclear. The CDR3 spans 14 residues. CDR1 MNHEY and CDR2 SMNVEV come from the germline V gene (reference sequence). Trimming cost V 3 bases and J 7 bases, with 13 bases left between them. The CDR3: CASSLGRLLQPQHF. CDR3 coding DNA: TGTGCCAGCAGTTTGGGCAGACTCCTCCAGCCCCAGCATTTT.

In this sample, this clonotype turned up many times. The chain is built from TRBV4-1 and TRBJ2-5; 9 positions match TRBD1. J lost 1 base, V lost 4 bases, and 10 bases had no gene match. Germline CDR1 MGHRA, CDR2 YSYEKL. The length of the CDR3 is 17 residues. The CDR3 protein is CASSPIETGGSQETQYF. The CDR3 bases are TGCGCCAGCAGCCCCATAGAGACAGGGGGGAGCCAAGAGACCCAGTACTTC.

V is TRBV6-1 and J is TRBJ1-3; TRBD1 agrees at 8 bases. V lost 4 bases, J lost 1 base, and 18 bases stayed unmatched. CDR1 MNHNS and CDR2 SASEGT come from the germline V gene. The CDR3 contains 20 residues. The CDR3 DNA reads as TGTGCCAGCAGTGGCCCTAATGTGACAGGGGAGGATCCGTCTGGAAACACCATATATTTT. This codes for CASSGPNVTGEDPSGNTIYF.

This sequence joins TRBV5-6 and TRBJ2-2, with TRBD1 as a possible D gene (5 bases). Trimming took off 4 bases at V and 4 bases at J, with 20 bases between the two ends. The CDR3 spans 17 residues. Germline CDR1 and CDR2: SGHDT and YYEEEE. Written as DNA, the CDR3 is TGTGCCAGCAGCCCGACCCACGACAGCGTTGGCACCGGGGAGCTGTTTTTT. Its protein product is CASSPTHDSVGTGELFF.

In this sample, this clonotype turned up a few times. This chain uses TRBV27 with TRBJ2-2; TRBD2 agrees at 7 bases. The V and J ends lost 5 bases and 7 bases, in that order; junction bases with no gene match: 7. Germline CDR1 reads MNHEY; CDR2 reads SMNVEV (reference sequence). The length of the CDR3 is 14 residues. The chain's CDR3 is CASSPGGGIGELFF. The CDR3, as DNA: TGTGCCAGCAGTCCTGGGGGGGGAATCGGGGAGCTGTTTTTT.

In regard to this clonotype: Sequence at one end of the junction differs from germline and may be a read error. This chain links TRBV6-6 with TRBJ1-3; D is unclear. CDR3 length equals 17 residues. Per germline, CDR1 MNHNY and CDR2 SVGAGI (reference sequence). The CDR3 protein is CASSYSLSRDSGNTLYF. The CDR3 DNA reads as TGTGCCAGCAGTTACTCGCTTTCCCGGGATTCTGGAAACACCTTATATTTT.

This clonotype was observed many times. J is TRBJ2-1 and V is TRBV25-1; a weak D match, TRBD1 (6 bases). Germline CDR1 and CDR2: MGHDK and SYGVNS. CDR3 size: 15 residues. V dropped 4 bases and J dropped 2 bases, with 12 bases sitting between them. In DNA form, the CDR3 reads TGTGCCAGCAGTGCAGGGGAGAGAGCCTACAATGAGCAGTTCTTC. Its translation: CASSAGERAYNEQFF.

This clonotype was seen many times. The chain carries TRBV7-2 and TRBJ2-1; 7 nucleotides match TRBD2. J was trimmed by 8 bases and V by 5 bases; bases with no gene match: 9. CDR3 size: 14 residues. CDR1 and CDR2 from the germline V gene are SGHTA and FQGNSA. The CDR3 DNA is TGTGCCAGCAGCGAATGGGCGGGGGAGGATGAGCAGTTCTTC. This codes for CASSEWAGEDEQFF.

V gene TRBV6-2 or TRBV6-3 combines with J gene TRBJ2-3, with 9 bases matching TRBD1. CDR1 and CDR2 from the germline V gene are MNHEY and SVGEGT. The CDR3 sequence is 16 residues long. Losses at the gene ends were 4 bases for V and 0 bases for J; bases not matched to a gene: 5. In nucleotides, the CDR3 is TGTGCCAGCAGTTCAGGGACAGGGTGGAGCACAGATACGCAGTATTTT. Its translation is CASSSGTGWSTDTQYF.

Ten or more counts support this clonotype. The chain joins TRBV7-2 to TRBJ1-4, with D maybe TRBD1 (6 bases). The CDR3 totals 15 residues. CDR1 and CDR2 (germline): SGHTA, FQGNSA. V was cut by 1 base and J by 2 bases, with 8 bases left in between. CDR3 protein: CASSLGGRTNEKLFF. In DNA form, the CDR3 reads TGTGCCAGCAGCTTAGGGGGGCGCACTAATGAAAAACTGTTTTTT. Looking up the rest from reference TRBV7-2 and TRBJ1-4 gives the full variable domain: GAGVSQSPSNKVTEKGKDVELRCDPISGHTALYWYRQSLGQGLEFLIYFQGNSAPDKSGLPSDRFSAERTGGSVSTLTIQRTQQEDSAVYLCASSLGGRTNEKLFFGSGTQLSVL.

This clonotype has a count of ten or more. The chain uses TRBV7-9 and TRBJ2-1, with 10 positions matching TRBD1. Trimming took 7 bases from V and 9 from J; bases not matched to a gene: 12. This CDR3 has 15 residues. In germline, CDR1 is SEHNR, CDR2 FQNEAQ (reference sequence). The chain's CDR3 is CASNDRDRGLAEQFF. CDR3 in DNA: TGTGCCAGCAACGATAGGGACAGGGGTTTGGCTGAGCAGTTCTTC.

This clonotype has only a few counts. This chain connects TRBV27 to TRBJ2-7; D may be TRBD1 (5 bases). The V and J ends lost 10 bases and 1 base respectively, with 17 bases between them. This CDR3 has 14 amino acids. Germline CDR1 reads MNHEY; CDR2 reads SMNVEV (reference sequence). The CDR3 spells CATAIRATSYEQYV. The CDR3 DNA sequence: TGTGCCACAGCAATCAGGGCCACTTCCTACGAGCAGTACGTC.

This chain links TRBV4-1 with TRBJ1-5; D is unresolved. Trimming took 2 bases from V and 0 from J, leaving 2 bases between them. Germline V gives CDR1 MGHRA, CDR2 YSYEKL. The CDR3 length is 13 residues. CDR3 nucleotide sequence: TGCGCCAGCAGCCAACCTAGCAATCAGCCCCAGCATTTT. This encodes CASSQPSNQPQHF.

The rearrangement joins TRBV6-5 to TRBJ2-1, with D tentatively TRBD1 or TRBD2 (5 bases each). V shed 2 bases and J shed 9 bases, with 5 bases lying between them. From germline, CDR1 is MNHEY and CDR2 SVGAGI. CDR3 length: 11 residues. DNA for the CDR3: TGTGCCAGCAGTTACGGGGGTGAGCAGTTCTTC. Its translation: CASSYGGEQFF.

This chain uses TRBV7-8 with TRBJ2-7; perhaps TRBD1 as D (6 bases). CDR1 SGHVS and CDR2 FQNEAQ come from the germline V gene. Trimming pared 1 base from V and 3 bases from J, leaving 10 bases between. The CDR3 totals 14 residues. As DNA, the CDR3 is TGTGCCAGCAGCTTAGGAGTACAGGGCTACGAGCAGTACTTC. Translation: CASSLGVQGYEQYF.

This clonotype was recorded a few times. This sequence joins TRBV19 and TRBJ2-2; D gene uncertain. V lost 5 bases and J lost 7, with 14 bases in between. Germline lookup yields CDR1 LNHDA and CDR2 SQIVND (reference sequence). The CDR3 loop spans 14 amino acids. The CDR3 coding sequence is TGTGCCAGTAGTCCTTCATTCCTCGGCGGGGAGCTGTTTTTT. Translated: CASSPSFLGGELFF.

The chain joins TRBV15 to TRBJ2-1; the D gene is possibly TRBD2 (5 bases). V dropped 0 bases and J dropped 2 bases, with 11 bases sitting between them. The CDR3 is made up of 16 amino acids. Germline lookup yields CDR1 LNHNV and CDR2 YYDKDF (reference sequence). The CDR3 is CATSRDGDGAYNEQFF. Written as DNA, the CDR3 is TGTGCCACCAGCAGAGATGGCGACGGGGCCTACAATGAGCAGTTCTTC.

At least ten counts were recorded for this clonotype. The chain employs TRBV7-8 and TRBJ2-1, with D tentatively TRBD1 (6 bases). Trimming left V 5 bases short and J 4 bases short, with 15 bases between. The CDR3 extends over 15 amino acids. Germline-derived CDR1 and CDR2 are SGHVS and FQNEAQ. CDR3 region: CASSLSEGVYNEQFF. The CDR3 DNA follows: TGTGCCAGCAGCCTAAGCGAGGGGGTTTACAATGAGCAGTTCTTC. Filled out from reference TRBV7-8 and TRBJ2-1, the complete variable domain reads GAGVSQSPRYKVAKRGQDVALRCDPISGHVSLFWYQQALGQGPEFLTYFQNEAQLDKSGLPSDRFFAERPEGSVSTLKIQRTQQEDSAVYLCASSLSEGVYNEQFFGPGTRLTVL.

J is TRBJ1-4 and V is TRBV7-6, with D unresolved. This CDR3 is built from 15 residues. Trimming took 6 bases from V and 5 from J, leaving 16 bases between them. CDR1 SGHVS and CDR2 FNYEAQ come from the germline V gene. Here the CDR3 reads CASSSTPLGNEKLFF. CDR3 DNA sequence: TGTGCCAGCAGTTCAACACCGCTAGGGAATGAAAAACTGTTTTTT.

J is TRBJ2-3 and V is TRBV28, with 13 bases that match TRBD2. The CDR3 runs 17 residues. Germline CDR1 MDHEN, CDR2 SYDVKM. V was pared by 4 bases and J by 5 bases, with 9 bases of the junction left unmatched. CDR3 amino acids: CASSSTSGGAGRDTQYF. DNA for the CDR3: TGTGCCAGCAGTTCCACTAGCGGGGGGGCCGGTAGAGATACGCAGTATTTT.

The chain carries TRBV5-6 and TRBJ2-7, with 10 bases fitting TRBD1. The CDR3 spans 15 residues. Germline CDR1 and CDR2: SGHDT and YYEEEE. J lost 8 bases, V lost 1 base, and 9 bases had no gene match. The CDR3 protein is CASSLQRDRGHKQYF. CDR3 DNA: TGTGCCAGCAGCTTGCAGAGGGACAGGGGCCACAAGCAGTACTTC.

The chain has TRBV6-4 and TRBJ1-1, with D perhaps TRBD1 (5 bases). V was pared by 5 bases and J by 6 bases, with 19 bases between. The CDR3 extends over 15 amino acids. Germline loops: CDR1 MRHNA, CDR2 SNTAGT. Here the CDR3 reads CASSPFPGGVPEAFF. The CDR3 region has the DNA TGTGCCAGCAGTCCTTTCCCCGGGGGGGTCCCTGAAGCTTTCTTT.